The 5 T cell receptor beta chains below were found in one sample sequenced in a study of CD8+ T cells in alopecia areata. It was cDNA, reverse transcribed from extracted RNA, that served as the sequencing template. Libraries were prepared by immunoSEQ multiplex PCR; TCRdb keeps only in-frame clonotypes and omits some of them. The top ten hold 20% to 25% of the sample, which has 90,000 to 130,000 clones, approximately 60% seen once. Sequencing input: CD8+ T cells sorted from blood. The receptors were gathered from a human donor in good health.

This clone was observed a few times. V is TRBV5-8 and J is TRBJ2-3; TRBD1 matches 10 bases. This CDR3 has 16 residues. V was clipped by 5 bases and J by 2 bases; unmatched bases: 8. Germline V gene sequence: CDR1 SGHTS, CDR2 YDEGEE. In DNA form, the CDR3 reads TGTGCCAGCAGGGAGGAGGGACAGGGGCACACAGATACGCAGTATTTT. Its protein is CASREEGQGHTDTQYF. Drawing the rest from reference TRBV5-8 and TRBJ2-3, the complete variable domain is EAGVTQSPTHLIKTRGQQATLRCSPISGHTSVYWYQQALGLGLQFLLWYDEGEERNRGNFPPRFSGRQFPNYSSELNVNALELEDSALYLCASREEGQGHTDTQYFGPGTRLTVL.

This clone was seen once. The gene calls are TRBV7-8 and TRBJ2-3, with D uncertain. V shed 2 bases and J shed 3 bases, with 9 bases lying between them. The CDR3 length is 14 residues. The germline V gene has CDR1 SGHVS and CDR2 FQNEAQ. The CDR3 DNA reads TGTGCCAGCAGCTTAATTACTGGGACAGATACGCAGTATTTT. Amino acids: CASSLITGTDTQYF.

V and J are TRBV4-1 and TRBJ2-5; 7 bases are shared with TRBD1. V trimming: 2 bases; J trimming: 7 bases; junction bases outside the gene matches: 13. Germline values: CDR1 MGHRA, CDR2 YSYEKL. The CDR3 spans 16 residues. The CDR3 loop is CASSQPTGQSVGTQYF. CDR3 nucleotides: TGCGCCAGCAGCCAACCAACGGGACAGAGCGTTGGGACCCAGTACTTC.

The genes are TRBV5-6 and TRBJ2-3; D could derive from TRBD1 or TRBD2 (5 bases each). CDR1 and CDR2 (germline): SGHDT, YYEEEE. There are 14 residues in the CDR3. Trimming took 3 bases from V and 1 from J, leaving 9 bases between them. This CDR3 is CASSYGTGTDTQYF. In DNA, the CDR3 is TGTGCCAGCAGCTATGGGACCGGCACAGATACGCAGTATTTT.

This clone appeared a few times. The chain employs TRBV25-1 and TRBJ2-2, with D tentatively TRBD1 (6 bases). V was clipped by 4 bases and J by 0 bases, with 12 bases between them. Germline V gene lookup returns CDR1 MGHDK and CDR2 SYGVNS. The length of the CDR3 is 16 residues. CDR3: CASSGGQRTNTGELFF. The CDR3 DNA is TGTGCCAGCAGTGGAGGACAGCGTACGAACACCGGGGAGCTGTTTTTT.